The present T cell receptor beta chain was sequenced within a study of blood T cell repertoires in COVID-19. Some clones are missing from TCRdb's copy, which holds only in-frame ones; the method was immunoSEQ multiplex PCR. The sample lists some 200,000 clones, about 85% occurring once. The CDR3 totals 14 residues. Trimming removed 6 bases from V and 6 bases from J, with 15 bases in between. Germline V gene data show CDR1 as MNHEY and CDR2 as SVGAGI. The chain has TRBV6-5 and TRBJ1-5, with TRBD1 as a possible D gene (6 bases). The sample taken for sequencing was peripheral blood. The sequence came from a man aged 55 to 69 with active or convalescent COVID-19. The DNA of the CDR3 is TGTGCCAGCAGCGCTAACAGGGCTCGTCAGCCCCAGCATTTT. Residues: CASSANRARQPQHF.